The 3 T cell receptor beta chains listed next were all sequenced from one sample in a study of OX40 agonist ivuxolimab in advanced cancers. The repertoire was sequenced with immunoSEQ multiplex PCR; TCRdb's copy has only in-frame clones and lacks some. Of more than 20,000 clones in the sample, around four fifths were seen once. This specimen was CD4+ or CD8+ T cells sorted from blood, taken in a trial of the OX40 agonist ivuxolimab. The receptors originated from an adult with an advanced solid tumor such as melanoma, head and neck, liver or kidney cancer.

V and J are TRBV7-6 and TRBJ2-7; 13 bases are a match to TRBD2. In germline, CDR1 is SGHVS, CDR2 FNYEAQ. The J segment lost 4 bases and the V segment lost 1 base, leaving 4 bases of the junction unmatched. This CDR3 has 16 residues. This CDR3 reads CASSLGWTSGSYEQYF. The CDR3 DNA follows: TGTGCCAGCAGCTTAGGGTGGACTAGCGGGAGTTACGAGCAGTACTTC.

The J gene is TRBJ2-7, the V gene TRBV9, with 11 bases identical to TRBD2. V gave up 0 bases and J gave up 7 bases; unmatched junction bases: 9. This CDR3 is 16 amino acids long. Germline V gene data show CDR1 as SGDLS and CDR2 as YYNGEE. The CDR3 loop reads CASSVATSGSSREQYF. The DNA of the CDR3 is TGTGCCAGCAGCGTAGCTACTAGCGGGAGTTCGCGAGAGCAGTACTTC.

The rearrangement joins TRBV27 to TRBJ2-7; no clear D gene. Germline-derived CDR1 and CDR2 are MNHEY and SMNVEV (reference sequence). There are 14 residues in the CDR3. The V gene lost 1 base and the J gene lost 0 bases, with 7 bases spanning the gap. The CDR3 region has the DNA TGTGCCAGCAGTTTATGGGCAGGCTCCTACGAGCAGTACTTC. Translated: CASSLWAGSYEQYF.